The entry that follows covers one T cell receptor (beta chain) sequence. Only in-frame clones appear in the TCRdb table, and some are missing; sequencing was by immunoSEQ multiplex PCR. In the table there are under 75,000 clones, 80% to 90% of which are singletons. The data belong to a study of blood T cell repertoires in COVID-19. The clonotype was recovered from a woman over 75 with active COVID-19. Input material: peripheral blood.

CDR3 bases: TGTGCCAGCAGCGTGGGACTAGCGGCGAACACCGGGGAGCTGTTTTTT. Encoded protein: CASSVGLAANTGELFF. The chain is built from TRBV5-4 and TRBJ2-2; 11 bases fit TRBD2. Germline values: CDR1 SGHNT, CDR2 YYREEE (reference sequence). CDR3 length: 16 residues. The V gene end was trimmed by 4 bases and the J gene end by 0 bases; junction bases not matched to a gene: 2. The variable domain in full, with the rest retrieved from reference TRBV5-4 and TRBJ2-2, is ETGVTQSPTHLIKTRGQQVTLRCSSQSGHNTVSWYQQALGQGPQFIFQYYREEENGRGNFPPRFSGLQFPNYSSELNVNALELDDSALYLCASSVGLAANTGELFFGEGSRLTVL.